Each of the 30 T cell receptor beta chains below was sequenced from the same sample in a study of post-analysis software for immune sequencing data. Study findings and constraints: About 5 TRBV segments were more frequent in patients than controls; TRBV5-6, TRBV5-1 and TRBV20-1 belonged to this group.

What these receptors recognize is not known. Included in the TCR beta cDNA libraries were unique molecular identifiers. TCRdb itself ran the PCR reads through MiXCR, one entry per CDR3 protein. In the table there are around 440,000 distinct CDR3 sequences, around 40% of which are singletons. Sequencing was carried out using blood. These receptors originate from a girl aged 10 to 17 with multiple sclerosis.

Only a few counts were recorded for this clonotype. This chain connects TRBV19 to TRBJ2-7, with 8 positions matching TRBD1. Germline values: CDR1 LNHDA, CDR2 SQIVND (reference sequence). V shed 6 bases and J 5 bases; nucleotides not matched to a gene: 9. The CDR3 totals 14 residues. For the CDR3, the DNA is TGTGCCAGTAGAGACAGGGGTTTGAAGGACGAGCAGTACTTC. Translation: CASRDRGLKDEQYF.

In this sample, this clonotype turned up many times. The chain joins TRBV9 to TRBJ2-5; D may be TRBD1 (6 bases). Trimming took off 5 bases at V and 2 bases at J, with 10 bases between the two ends. The germline gives CDR1 SGDLS, CDR2 YYNGEE. The CDR3 loop spans 13 amino acids. The CDR3: CASSVDRQETQYF. The CDR3 DNA follows: TGTGCCAGCAGTGTGGACAGACAAGAGACCCAGTACTTC.

In its sample, this clonotype was seen a few times. V is TRBV4-1 and J is TRBJ1-2; 12 nucleotides line up with TRBD1. The length of the CDR3 is 17 residues. Germline V gene sequence: CDR1 MGHRA, CDR2 YSYEKL. With V trimmed by 4 bases and J by 2 bases, 8 bases remained unmatched. The DNA of the CDR3 is TGCGCCAGCAGCCTTCGGGACAGGGGGCCGTTAAACTATGGCTACACCTTC. Translation gives CASSLRDRGPLNYGYTF.

The chain has TRBV11-2 and TRBJ2-4, with D maybe TRBD2 (5 bases). V dropped 3 bases and J dropped 4 bases, with 16 bases sitting between them. The CDR3 sequence is 16 residues long. Per the germline V gene, CDR1 is SGHAT and CDR2 is FQNNGV. The CDR3 protein is CASSLRATAPKNIQYF. As DNA, the CDR3 is TGTGCCAGCAGCTTGCGGGCCACCGCCCCGAAAAACATTCAGTACTTC.

This chain joins TRBV20-1 and TRBJ2-5; 7 nucleotides align to TRBD2. The V gene's germline CDR1 is DFQATT and CDR2 SNEGSKA (reference sequence). V shed 5 bases and J 5 bases; nucleotides not matched to a gene: 5. This CDR3 comprises 12 residues. The CDR3 region is CSAREAGETQYF. CDR3 nucleotides: TGCAGTGCTCGGGAGGCCGGGGAGACCCAGTACTTC.

V and J are TRBV7-9 and TRBJ1-5; 7 bases map to TRBD1. V lost 5 bases to trimming and J lost 3 bases; unmatched junction nucleotides: 7. The germline V gene has CDR1 SEHNR and CDR2 FQNEAQ (reference sequence). This CDR3 contains 15 residues. The CDR3 DNA is TGTGCCAGCAGCGATGACAGGGAGCCCAATCAGCCCCAGCATTTT. Amino acid sequence: CASSDDREPNQPQHF.

This chain joins TRBV11-2 and TRBJ2-3; 9 nucleotides agree with TRBD1. Germline-derived CDR1 and CDR2 are SGHAT and FQNNGV. The CDR3 has 16 residues. The V gene end was trimmed by 0 bases and the J gene end by 7 bases; junction bases not matched to a gene: 8. The DNA of the CDR3 is TGTGCCAGCAGCTTAGATTCCGGGACAGGGTGGTATACGCAGTATTTT. This translates into CASSLDSGTGWYTQYF.

The rearrangement links TRBV20-1 to TRBJ2-4; maybe TRBD2 (6 bases). The DNA end is a closer match to TRBJ2-7, so the J assignment may be wrong. CDR3 length equals 13 residues. Germline V gene data show CDR1 as DFQATT and CDR2 as SNEGSKA (reference sequence). CDR3 sequence reads: CSAGFGGGGEQYF. The CDR3 DNA sequence: TGCAGTGCTGGGTTCGGGGGAGGTGGCGAGCAGTACTTC.

This rearrangement joins TRBV9 to TRBJ1-6; 7 bases match TRBD1. CDR1 SGDLS and CDR2 YYNGEE come from the germline V gene. Trimming at V came to 0 bases and at J to 6 bases, leaving 0 bases not matched to a gene. The CDR3 runs to 14 residues. CDR3 DNA: TGTGCCAGCAGCGTAGGACAGGGTAATTCACCCCTCCACTTT. Encoded protein: CASSVGQGNSPLHF. The whole variable domain, filled in from reference TRBV9 and TRBJ1-6, reads DSGVTQTPKHLITATGQRVTLRCSPRSGDLSVYWYQQSLDQGLQFLIQYYNGEERAKGNILERFSAQQFPDLHSELNLSSLELGDSALYFCASSVGQGNSPLHFGNGTRLTVT.

The chain carries TRBV18 and TRBJ1-2; weak D call: TRBD1 (6 bases). Trimming stripped 5 bases from V and 6 bases from J, with 10 bases between. CDR1 is KGHSH, CDR2 LQKENI, per germline. CDR3 size: 12 residues. The CDR3 sequence: CASSGGADGYTF. The CDR3 DNA is TGTGCCAGCTCAGGGGGCGCGGATGGCTACACCTTC. Full variable domain (rest looked up from reference TRBV18 and TRBJ1-2): NAGVMQNPRHLVRRRGQEARLRCSPMKGHSHVYWYRQLPEEGLKFMVYLQKENIIDESGMPKERFSAEFPKEGPSILRIQQVVRGDSAAYFCASSGGADGYTFGSGTRLTVV.

This clonotype was counted a few times. A read error may explain this, as a much larger clone is one base away. The rearrangement uses TRBV7-2 and TRBJ2-5; D is uncertain. CDR3 length: 14 amino acids. CDR1 and CDR2 (germline): SGHTA, FQGNSA. CDR3 in amino acids: CASNLLGNTETQYF. In DNA form, the CDR3 reads TGTGCCAGCAACTTATTGGGGAACACGGAGACCCAGTACTTC.

CDR3 in amino acids: CASSPSGRDTQYF. CDR3 DNA: TGTGCCAGCAGCCCTAGCGGGAGAGATACGCAGTATTTT. The chain combines TRBV7-9 with TRBJ2-3; 10 bases line up with TRBD2. J was trimmed by 5 bases and V by 5 bases; bases with no gene match: 1. Germline CDR1 is SEHNR and CDR2 is FQNEAQ (reference sequence). This CDR3 contains 13 residues.

This chain connects TRBV7-3 to TRBJ2-1; TRBD2 is a possible D gene (5 bases). This CDR3 has 15 residues. Germline lookup yields CDR1 SGHTA and CDR2 FQGTGA. V was trimmed by 1 base and J by 2 bases, leaving 9 bases between them. As DNA, the CDR3 is TGTGCCAGCAGCTTAAAGGCGGGCGCCTACAATGAGCAGTTCTTC. Translating it yields CASSLKAGAYNEQFF.

The rearrangement joins TRBV4-1 to TRBJ2-1; 7 bases map to TRBD2. CDR3 size: 17 residues. The ends lost 0 bases at V and 3 bases at J; junction bases unmatched: 8. CDR1 is MGHRA and CDR2 is YSYEKL in the germline V gene. DNA of the CDR3: TGCGCCAGCAGCCAAGATGCCCGGGACTACTACTACAATGAGCAGTTCTTC. It specifies CASSQDARDYYYNEQFF.

This clonotype has only a few counts. This may arise from a read error, as a much more abundant clone is one base away. V gene TRBV12-3 or TRBV12-4 combines with J gene TRBJ2-5; no reliable D call. CDR3 length: 11 amino acids. The V end was cut by 4 bases, the J end by 11 bases, with 11 bases between. Written as DNA, the CDR3 is TGTGCCAGCAGTTCCTACAATGAGCAGTACTTC. It encodes CASSSYNEQYF.

The CDR3 spells CASSRDWITYEQYF. CDR3 nucleotide sequence: TGTGCCAGCTCACGCGACTGGATTACCTACGAGCAGTACTTC. The genes are TRBV27 and TRBJ2-7; D not certain. V shed 8 bases and J shed 2 bases, with 16 bases lying between them. Germline V gene data show CDR1 as MNHEY and CDR2 as SMNVEV (reference sequence). This CDR3 region has 14 residues.

This clonotype has a handful of counts. The V and J genes are TRBV6-2 or TRBV6-3 and TRBJ2-4; D is perhaps TRBD1 or TRBD2 (6 bases each). CDR3 length: 13 residues. CDR1 and CDR2 (germline): MNHEY, SVGEGT. V was pared by 5 bases and J by 2 bases, with 7 bases between. The CDR3 bases are TGTGCCAGCAGTGGGGGGCCCAAAAACATTCAGTACTTC. Translating it yields CASSGGPKNIQYF.

The J gene is TRBJ2-1, the V gene TRBV20-1; D gene uncertain. This CDR3 spans 14 amino acids. With 0 bases removed from V and 8 bases from J, the gap between germline ends came to 14 bases. Germline CDR1 reads DFQATT; CDR2 reads SNEGSKA (reference sequence). This chain's CDR3 is CSARDPAIRHEQFF. The CDR3 nucleotides are TGCAGTGCTAGAGATCCAGCGATACGCCATGAGCAGTTCTTC.

This clonotype was counted only a few times. J is TRBJ2-1 and V is TRBV11-2, with 12 positions matching TRBD2. J was trimmed by 0 bases and V by 5 bases; bases with no gene match: 8. Germline assignment: CDR1 SGHAT and CDR2 FQNNGV. The CDR3 totals 18 residues. This CDR3 is CASSLRLAGGGSYNEQFF. DNA of the CDR3: TGTGCCAGCAGCCTCCGCCTAGCGGGAGGGGGCTCCTACAATGAGCAGTTCTTC.

This clonotype was seen only a few times. The chain employs TRBV4-1 and TRBJ1-6, with D uncertain. The CDR3 is 14 residues long. With 0 bases removed from V and 15 bases from J, the gap between germline ends came to 15 bases. Germline V gives CDR1 MGHRA, CDR2 YSYEKL. The CDR3 coding sequence is TGCGCCAGCAGCCAAGAAGGACTTCGGCATCACCTCCACTTT. Translated: CASSQEGLRHHLHF.

This clonotype turned up a few times. This sequence joins TRBV16 and TRBJ2-7, with D perhaps assigned TRBD1 or TRBD2 (5 bases each). Germline V gives CDR1 KGHSY, CDR2 FQNENV. Between the trimmed V and J ends, which lost 2 bases and 6 bases, there was a span of 11 bases. The CDR3 covers 13 residues. The chain's CDR3 is CASSQRGEGEQYF. The CDR3 nucleotides read TGTGCCAGCAGCCAACGGGGCGAAGGCGAGCAGTACTTC.

The chain links TRBV29-1 to TRBJ2-2; D call uncertain. CDR1 and CDR2 (germline): SQVTM, ANQGSEA. The CDR3 runs to 11 residues. Trimming shortened V by 7 bases and J by 7 bases, and 10 bases separated the two germline ends. The CDR3 here is CSAEEGGELFF. CDR3 bases: TGCAGCGCGGAAGAAGGCGGGGAGCTGTTTTTT.

This clonotype was observed a few times. V usage is TRBV4-3 and J usage is TRBJ2-7, with D uncertain. The CDR3 covers 16 residues. From germline, CDR1 is LGHNA and CDR2 YSLEER. Deletions cut 0 bases from V and 3 bases from J, with 15 bases between. Written as DNA, the CDR3 is TGCGCCAGCAGCCAAGAACCGGTGACCCCTCTCTACGAGCAGTACTTC. It encodes CASSQEPVTPLYEQYF.

This chain connects TRBV5-1 to TRBJ2-1; a weak D match, TRBD1 (6 bases). V gave up 3 bases and J gave up 0 bases, with 13 bases separating them. CDR3 length equals 16 residues. Germline-derived CDR1 and CDR2 are SGHRS and YFSETQ. DNA of the CDR3: TGCGCCAGCAGCTATTCCCAGGGGAGCTCCTACAATGAGCAGTTCTTC. It translates to CASSYSQGSSYNEQFF.

This chain uses TRBV19 with TRBJ1-1, with D perhaps TRBD1 (6 bases). Per the germline V gene, CDR1 is LNHDA and CDR2 is SQIVND (reference sequence). Trimming pared 4 bases from V and 5 bases from J, leaving 11 bases between. The CDR3 runs 13 residues. The CDR3 loop reads CASSTQGWTEAFF. CDR3 coding DNA: TGTGCCAGTAGTACACAGGGTTGGACTGAAGCTTTCTTT.

V usage is TRBV10-3 and J usage is TRBJ1-4; possibly TRBD1 for D (6 bases). V lost 10 bases, J lost 8 bases, and 17 bases lay in between. The length of the CDR3 is 13 residues. The V gene's germline CDR1 is ENHRY and CDR2 SYGVKD. DNA for the CDR3: TGTGCCACCATGGGGGGGGCCGGGGAAAAACTGTTTTTT. This gives the protein CATMGGAGEKLFF.

This clonotype showed up just a few times. The chain links TRBV28 to TRBJ1-3, with D unclear. Trimming removed 3 bases at V and 0 bases at J, with 12 bases between. This CDR3 is 16 amino acids long. Germline assignment: CDR1 MDHEN and CDR2 SYDVKM. DNA for the CDR3: TGTGCCAGCAGTTTGGGTCAGATGAGCTCTGGAAACACCATATATTTT. It translates to CASSLGQMSSGNTIYF.

As concerns this clonotype: A much larger clone lies one base from this, so it may be a read error. The chain uses TRBV6-2 or TRBV6-3 and TRBJ2-7; no definite D call. The DNA end lines up better with TRBJ2-5; the J call may be wrong. Germline CDR1 and CDR2: MNHEY and SVGEGT. The CDR3 runs to 10 residues. The CDR3 DNA reads TGTGCCATCGGGTGGGAGACCCAGTACTTC. Its protein is CAIGWETQYF.

The V and J genes are TRBV28 and TRBJ2-5, with TRBD1 matching 7 bases. Germline CDR1 and CDR2: MDHEN and SYDVKM. The CDR3 is 15 amino acids. V gave up 6 bases and J gave up 5 bases; unmatched junction bases: 12. CDR3 sequence reads: CASSGRARGWETQYF. As DNA, the CDR3 is TGTGCCAGCAGCGGACGAGCCAGGGGGTGGGAGACCCAGTACTTC.

CDR3 protein: CASTPVTGQETQYF. As DNA, the CDR3 is TGTGCCAGCACCCCCGTGACAGGCCAAGAGACCCAGTACTTC. The chain combines TRBV12-3 or TRBV12-4 with TRBJ2-5; perhaps TRBD1 as D (6 bases). This CDR3 region has 14 residues. V lost 7 bases and J 1 base, leaving 13 bases between the germline ends.